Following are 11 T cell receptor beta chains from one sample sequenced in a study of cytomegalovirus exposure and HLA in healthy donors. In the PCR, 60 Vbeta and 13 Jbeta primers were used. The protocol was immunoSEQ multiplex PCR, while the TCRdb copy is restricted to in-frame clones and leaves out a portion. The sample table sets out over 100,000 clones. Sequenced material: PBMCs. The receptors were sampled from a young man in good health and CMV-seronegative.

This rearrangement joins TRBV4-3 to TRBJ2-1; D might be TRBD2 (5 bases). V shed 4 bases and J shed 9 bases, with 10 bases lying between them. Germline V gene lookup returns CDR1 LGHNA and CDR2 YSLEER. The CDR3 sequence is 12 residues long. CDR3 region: CASSPWTGEQFF. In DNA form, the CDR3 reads TGCGCCAGCAGCCCTTGGACTGGTGAGCAGTTCTTC.

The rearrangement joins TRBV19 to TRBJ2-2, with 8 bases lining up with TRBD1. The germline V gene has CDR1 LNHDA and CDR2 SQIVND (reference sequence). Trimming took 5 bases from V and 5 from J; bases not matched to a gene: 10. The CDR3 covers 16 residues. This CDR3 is CASSQPGQAWTGELFF. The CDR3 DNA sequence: TGTGCCAGTAGTCAACCGGGACAGGCTTGGACCGGGGAGCTGTTTTTT.

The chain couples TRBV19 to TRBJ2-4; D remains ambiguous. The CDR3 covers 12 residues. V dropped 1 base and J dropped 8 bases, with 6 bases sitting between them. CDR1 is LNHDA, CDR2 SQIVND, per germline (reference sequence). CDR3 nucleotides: TGTGCCAGTAGTATAGCTCAGGACATTCAGTACTTC. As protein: CASSIAQDIQYF.

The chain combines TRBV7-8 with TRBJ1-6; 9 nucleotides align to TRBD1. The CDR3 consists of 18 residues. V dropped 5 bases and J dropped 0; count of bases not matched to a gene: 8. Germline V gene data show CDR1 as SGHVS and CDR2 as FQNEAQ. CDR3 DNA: TGTGCCAGCAGCCGAAATGGACAGGGGAGCTCCTATAATTCACCCCTCCACTTT. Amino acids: CASSRNGQGSSYNSPLHF.

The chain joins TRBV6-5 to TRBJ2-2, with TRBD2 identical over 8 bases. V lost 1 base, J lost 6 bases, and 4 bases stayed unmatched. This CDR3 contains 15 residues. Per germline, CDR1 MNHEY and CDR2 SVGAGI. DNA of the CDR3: TGTGCCAGCAGTTACTTAGCGGGAAGTCCCGGGGAGCTGTTTTTT. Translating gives CASSYLAGSPGELFF.

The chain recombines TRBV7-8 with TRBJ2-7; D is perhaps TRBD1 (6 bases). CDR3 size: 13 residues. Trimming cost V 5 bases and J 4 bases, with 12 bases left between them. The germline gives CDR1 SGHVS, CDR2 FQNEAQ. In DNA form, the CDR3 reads TGTGCCAGCAGCGTAAACAGGGCTTACGAGCAGTACTTC. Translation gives CASSVNRAYEQYF.

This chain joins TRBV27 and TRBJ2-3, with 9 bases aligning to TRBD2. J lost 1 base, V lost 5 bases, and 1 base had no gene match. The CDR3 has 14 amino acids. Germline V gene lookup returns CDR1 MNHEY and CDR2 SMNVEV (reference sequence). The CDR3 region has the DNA TGTGCCAGCAGTCGACTAGCGGGCACAGATACGCAGTATTTT. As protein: CASSRLAGTDTQYF.

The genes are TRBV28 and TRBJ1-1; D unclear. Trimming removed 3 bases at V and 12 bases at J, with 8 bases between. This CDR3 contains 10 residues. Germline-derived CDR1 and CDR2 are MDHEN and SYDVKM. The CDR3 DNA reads TGTGCCAGCAGTTTCGGGGAATCTTTCTTT. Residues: CASSFGESFF.

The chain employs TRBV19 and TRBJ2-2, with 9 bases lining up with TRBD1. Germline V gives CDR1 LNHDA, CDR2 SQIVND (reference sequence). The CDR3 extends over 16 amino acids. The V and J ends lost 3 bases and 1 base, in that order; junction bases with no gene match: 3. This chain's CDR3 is CASSMSTGGNTGELFF. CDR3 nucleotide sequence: TGTGCCAGTAGTATGTCGACAGGGGGGAACACCGGGGAGCTGTTTTTT.

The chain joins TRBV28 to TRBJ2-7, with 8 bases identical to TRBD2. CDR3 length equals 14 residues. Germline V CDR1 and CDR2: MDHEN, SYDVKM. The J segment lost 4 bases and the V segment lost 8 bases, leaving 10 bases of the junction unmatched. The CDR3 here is CASREAGGTYEQYF. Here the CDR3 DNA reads TGTGCCAGCCGGGAGGCGGGGGGAACGTACGAGCAGTACTTC.

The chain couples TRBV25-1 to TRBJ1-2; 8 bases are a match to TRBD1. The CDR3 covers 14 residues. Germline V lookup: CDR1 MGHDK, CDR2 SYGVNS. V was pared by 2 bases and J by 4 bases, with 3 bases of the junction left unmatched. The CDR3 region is CASSEGDRIYGYTF. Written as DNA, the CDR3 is TGTGCCAGCAGTGAAGGGGACAGGATCTATGGCTACACCTTC.